This T cell receptor (beta chain) derives from a study of tumor-infiltrating lymphocytes in oesophageal squamous cell carcinoma. This clonotype was detected only a few times. The CDR3 has 17 amino acids. J gave up 3 bases and V 4 bases, and 12 bases lay outside the gene matches. Per germline, CDR1 SGHRS and CDR2 YFSETQ. TCRdb redid the calling of the PCR reads with MiXCR, one entry per CDR3 protein. The repertoire holds some 21,000 distinct CDR3 sequences, roughly two fifths seen once, with roughly 37% in the top ten. Sequencing was carried out using esophageal tumor tissue. This sequence joins TRBV5-1 and TRBJ1-1; 10 nucleotides line up with TRBD1. The TCR originated in a male donor with esophageal squamous cell carcinoma. The CDR3 coding sequence is TGCGCCAGCAGCCCCCGGACAGGGGGATATCAGGACACTGAAGCTTTCTTT. This encodes CASSPRTGGYQDTEAFF.